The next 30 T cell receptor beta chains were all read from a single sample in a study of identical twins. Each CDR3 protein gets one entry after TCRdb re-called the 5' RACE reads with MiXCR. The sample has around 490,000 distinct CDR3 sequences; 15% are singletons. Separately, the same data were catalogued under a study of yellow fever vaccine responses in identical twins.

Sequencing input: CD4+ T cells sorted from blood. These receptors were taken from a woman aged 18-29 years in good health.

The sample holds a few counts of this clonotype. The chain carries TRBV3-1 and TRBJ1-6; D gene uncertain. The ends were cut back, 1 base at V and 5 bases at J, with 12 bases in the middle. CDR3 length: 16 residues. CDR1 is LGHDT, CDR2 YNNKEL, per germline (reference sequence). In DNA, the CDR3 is TGTGCCAGCAGCCAAGCCGAGACGGTGAATAATTCACCCCTCCACTTT. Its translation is CASSQAETVNNSPLHF. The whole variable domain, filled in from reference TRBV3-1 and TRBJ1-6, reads DTAVSQTPKYLVTQMGNDKSIKCEQNLGHDTMYWYKQDSKKFLKIMFSYNNKELIINETVPNRFSPKSPDKAHLNLHINSLELGDSAVYFCASSQAETVNNSPLHFGNGTRLTVT.

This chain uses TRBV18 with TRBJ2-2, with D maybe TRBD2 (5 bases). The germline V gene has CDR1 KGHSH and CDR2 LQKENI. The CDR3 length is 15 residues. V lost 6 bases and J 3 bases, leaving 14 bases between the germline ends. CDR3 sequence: CASSPRDPHTGELFF. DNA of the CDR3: TGTGCCAGCTCGCCGAGGGATCCGCACACCGGGGAGCTGTTTTTT.

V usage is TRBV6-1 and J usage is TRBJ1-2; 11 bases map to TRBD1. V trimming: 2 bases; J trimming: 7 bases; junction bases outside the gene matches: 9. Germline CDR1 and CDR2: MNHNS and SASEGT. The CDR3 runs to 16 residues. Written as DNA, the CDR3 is TGTGCCAGCAGTGAATGGAGGACAGGGGGCATCGGTGGCTACACCTTC. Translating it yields CASSEWRTGGIGGYTF.

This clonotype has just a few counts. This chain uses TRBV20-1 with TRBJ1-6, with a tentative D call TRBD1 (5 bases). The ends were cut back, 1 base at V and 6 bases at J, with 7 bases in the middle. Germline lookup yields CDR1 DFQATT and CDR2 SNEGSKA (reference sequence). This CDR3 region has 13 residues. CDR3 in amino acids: CSARGGSNSPLHF. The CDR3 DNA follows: TGCAGTGCTAGAGGGGGGAGTAATTCACCCCTCCACTTT.

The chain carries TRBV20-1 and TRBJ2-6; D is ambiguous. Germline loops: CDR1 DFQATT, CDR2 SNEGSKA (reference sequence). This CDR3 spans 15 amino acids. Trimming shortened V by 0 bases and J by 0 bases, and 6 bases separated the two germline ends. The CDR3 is CSARDPYSGANVLTF. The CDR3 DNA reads TGCAGTGCTAGAGATCCCTACTCTGGGGCCAACGTCCTGACTTTC.

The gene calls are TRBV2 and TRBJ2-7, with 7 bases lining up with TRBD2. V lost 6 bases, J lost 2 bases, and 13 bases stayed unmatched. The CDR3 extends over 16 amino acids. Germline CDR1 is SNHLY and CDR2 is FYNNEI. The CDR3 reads CASSRLMAGVTYEQYF. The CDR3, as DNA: TGTGCCAGCAGCCGCTTAATGGCGGGAGTAACCTACGAGCAGTACTTC.

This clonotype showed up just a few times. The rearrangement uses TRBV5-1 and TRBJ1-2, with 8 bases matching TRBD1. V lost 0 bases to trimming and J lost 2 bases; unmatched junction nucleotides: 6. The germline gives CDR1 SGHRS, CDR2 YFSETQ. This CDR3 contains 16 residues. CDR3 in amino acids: CASSLGTGNGNYGYTF. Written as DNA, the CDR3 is TGCGCCAGCAGCTTGGGGACAGGGAACGGGAACTATGGCTACACCTTC. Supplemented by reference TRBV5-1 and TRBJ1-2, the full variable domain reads KAGVTQTPRYLIKTRGQQVTLSCSPISGHRSVSWYQQTPGQGLQFLFEYFSETQRNKGNFPGRFSGRQFSNSRSEMNVSTLELGDSALYLCASSLGTGNGNYGYTFGSGTRLTVV.

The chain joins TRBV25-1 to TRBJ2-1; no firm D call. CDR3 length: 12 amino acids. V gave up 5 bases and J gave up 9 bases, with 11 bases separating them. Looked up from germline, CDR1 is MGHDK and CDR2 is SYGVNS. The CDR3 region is CASSKGRTEQFF. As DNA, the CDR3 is TGTGCCAGCAGTAAAGGACGGACTGAGCAGTTCTTC. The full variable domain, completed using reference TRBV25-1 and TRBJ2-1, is EADIYQTPRYLVIGTGKKITLECSQTMGHDKMYWYQQDPGMELHLIHYSYGVNSTEKGDLSSESTVSRIRTEHFPLTLESARPSHTSQYLCASSKGRTEQFFGPGTRLTVL.

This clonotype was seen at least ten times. The CDR3 reads CASRRDPDTQYF. CDR3 in DNA: TGTGCCAGCAGGCGAGACCCAGATACGCAGTATTTT. The chain has TRBV12-3 or TRBV12-4 and TRBJ2-3; no firm D call. The CDR3 totals 12 residues. V lost 6 bases, J lost 4 bases, and 8 bases lay in between.

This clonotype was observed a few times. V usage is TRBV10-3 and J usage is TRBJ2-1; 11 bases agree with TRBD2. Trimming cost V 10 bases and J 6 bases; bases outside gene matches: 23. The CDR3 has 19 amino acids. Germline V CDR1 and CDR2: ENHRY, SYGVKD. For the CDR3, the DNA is TGTGCCACCTCCTGGGGGGTTGGGACTAGCGGACCAGCTGGCAATGAGCAGTTCTTC. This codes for CATSWGVGTSGPAGNEQFF.

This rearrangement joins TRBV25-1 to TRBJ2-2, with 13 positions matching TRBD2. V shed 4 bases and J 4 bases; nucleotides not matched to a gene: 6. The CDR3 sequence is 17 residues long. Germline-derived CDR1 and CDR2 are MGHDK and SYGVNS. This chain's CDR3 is CASSALAGGRGTGELFF. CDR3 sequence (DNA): TGTGCCAGCAGTGCACTAGCGGGAGGGAGGGGCACCGGGGAGCTGTTTTTT.

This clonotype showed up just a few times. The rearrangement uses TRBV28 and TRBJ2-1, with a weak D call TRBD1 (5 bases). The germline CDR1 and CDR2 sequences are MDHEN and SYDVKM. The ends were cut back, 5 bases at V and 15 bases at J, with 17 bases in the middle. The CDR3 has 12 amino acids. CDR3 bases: TGTGCCAGCAGTAAGACAGCTCCCATGCCGTTCTTC. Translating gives CASSKTAPMPFF.

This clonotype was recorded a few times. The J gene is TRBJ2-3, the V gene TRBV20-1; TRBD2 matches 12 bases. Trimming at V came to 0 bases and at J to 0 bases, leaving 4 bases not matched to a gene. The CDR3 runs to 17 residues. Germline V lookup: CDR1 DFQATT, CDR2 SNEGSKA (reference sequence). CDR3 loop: CSARDPGTSGSTDTQYF. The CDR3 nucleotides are TGCAGTGCTAGAGATCCCGGGACTAGCGGGAGCACAGATACGCAGTATTTT.

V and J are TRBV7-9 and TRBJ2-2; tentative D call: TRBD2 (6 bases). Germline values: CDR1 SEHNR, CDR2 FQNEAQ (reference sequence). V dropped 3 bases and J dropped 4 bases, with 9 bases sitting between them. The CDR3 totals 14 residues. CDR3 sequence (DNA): TGTGCCAGCAGCTTCGGGGGAGGCACCGGGGAGCTGTTTTTT. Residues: CASSFGGGTGELFF.

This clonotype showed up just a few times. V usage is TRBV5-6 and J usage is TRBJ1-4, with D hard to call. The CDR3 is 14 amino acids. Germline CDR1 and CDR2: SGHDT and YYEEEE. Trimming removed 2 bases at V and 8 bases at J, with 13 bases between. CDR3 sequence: CASSFYGDREKLFF. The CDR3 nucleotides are TGTGCCAGCAGCTTCTATGGGGATCGGGAAAAACTGTTTTTT. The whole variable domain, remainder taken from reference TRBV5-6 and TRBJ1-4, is DAGVTQSPTHLIKTRGQQVTLRCSPKSGHDTVSWYQQALGQGPQFIFQYYEEEERQRGNFPDRFSGHQFPNYSSELNVNALLLGDSALYLCASSFYGDREKLFFGSGTQLSVL.

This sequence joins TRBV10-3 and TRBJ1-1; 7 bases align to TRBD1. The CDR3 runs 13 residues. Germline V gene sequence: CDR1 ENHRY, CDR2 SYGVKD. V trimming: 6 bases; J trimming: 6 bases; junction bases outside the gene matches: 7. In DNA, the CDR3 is TGTGCCATCAGGCTCGACAGGGACGCTGAAGCTTTCTTT. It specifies CAIRLDRDAEAFF.

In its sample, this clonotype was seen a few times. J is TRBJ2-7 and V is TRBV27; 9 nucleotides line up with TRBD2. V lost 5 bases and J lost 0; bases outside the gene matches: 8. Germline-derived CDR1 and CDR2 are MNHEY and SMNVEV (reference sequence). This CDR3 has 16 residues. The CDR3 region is CASSPLTSGSSYEQYF. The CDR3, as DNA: TGTGCCAGCAGTCCGCTGACTAGCGGTAGCTCCTACGAGCAGTACTTC.

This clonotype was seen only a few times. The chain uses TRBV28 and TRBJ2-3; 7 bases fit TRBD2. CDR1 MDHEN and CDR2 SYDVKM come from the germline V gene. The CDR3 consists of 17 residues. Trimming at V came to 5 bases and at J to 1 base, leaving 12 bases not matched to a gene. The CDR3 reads CASSPPVGAGGTDTQYF. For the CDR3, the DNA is TGTGCCAGCAGTCCCCCCGTTGGGGCGGGGGGCACAGATACGCAGTATTTT. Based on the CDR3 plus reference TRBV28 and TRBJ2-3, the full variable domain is DVKVTQSSRYLVKRTGEKVFLECVQDMDHENMFWYRQDPGLGLRLIYFSYDVKMKEKGDIPEGYSVSREKKERFSLILESASTNQTSMYLCASSPPVGAGGTDTQYFGPGTRLTVL.

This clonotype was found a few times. The chain's CDR3 is CASSHLWTGSTDTQYF. The CDR3 nucleotides are TGCGCCAGCAGCCATTTGTGGACAGGGAGCACAGATACGCAGTATTTT. The rearrangement joins TRBV4-1 to TRBJ2-3, with 8 bases that match TRBD1. This CDR3 spans 16 amino acids. Trimming removed 3 bases from V and 0 bases from J; junction bases left unmatched: 5. Germline lookup yields CDR1 MGHRA and CDR2 YSYEKL.

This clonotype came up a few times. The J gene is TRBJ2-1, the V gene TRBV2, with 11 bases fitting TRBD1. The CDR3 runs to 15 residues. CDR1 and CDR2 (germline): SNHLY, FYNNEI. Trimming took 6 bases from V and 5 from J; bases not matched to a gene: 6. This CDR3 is CASRKGQGANNEQFF. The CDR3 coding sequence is TGTGCCAGCAGGAAAGGACAGGGGGCAAACAATGAGCAGTTCTTC.

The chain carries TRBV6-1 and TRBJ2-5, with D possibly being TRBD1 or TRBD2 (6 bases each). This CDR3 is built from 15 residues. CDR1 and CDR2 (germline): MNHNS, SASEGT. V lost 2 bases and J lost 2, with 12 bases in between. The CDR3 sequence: CASSEWGAGQETQYF. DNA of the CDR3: TGTGCCAGCAGTGAATGGGGGGCTGGGCAAGAGACCCAGTACTTC.

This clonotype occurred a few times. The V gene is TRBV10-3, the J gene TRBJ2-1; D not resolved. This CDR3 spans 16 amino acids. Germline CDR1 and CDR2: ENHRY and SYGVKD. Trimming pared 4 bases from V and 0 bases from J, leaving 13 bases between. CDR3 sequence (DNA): TGTGCCATCAGTGGGTTCTCTTCCAGCTCCTACAATGAGCAGTTCTTC. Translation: CAISGFSSSSYNEQFF.

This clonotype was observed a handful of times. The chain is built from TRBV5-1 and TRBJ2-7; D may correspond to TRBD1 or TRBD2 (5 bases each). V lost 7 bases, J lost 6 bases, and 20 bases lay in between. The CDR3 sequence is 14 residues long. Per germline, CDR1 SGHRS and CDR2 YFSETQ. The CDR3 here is CASGSGTIGREQYF. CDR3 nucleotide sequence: TGCGCCAGCGGATCCGGGACGATAGGACGCGAGCAGTACTTC.

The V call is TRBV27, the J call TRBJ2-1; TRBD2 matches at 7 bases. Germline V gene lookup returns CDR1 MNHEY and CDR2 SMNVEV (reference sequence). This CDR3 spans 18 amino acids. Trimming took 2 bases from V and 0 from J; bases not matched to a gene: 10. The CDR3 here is CASSLTVGGDSSYNEQFF. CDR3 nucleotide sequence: TGTGCCAGCAGTTTAACCGTGGGGGGGGATAGCTCCTACAATGAGCAGTTCTTC.

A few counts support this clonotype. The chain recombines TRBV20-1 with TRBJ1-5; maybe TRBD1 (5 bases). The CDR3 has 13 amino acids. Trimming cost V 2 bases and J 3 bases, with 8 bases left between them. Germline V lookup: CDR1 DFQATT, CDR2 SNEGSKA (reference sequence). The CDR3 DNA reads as TGCAGTGCTAGAAGGGGTGACAATCAGCCCCAGCATTTT. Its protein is CSARRGDNQPQHF.

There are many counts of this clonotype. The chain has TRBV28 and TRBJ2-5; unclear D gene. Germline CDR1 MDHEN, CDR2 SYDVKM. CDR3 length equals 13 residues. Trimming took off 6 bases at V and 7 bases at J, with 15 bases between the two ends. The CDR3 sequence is CASRRQAWGTQYF. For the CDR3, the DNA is TGTGCCAGCAGACGCCAGGCATGGGGGACCCAGTACTTC.

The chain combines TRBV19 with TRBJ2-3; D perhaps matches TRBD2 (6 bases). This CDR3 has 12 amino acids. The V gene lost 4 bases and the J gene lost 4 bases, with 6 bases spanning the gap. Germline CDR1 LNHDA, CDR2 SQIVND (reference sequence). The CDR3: CASSTGADTQYF. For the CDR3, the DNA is TGTGCCAGTAGTACGGGAGCAGATACGCAGTATTTT.

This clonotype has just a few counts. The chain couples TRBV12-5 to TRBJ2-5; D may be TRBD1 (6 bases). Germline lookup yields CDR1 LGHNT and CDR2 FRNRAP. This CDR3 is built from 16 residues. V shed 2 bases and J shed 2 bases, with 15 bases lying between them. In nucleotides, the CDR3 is TGTGCTAGTGGTTTGATAAGGGGGATCATACAAGAGACCCAGTACTTC. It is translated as CASGLIRGIIQETQYF.

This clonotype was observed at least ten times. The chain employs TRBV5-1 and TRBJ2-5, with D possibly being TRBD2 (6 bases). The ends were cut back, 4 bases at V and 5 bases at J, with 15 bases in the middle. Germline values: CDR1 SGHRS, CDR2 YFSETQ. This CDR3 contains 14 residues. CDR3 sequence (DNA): TGCGCCAGCAGCATTAGCGGAGGAGGGGAGACCCAGTACTTC. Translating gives CASSISGGGETQYF.

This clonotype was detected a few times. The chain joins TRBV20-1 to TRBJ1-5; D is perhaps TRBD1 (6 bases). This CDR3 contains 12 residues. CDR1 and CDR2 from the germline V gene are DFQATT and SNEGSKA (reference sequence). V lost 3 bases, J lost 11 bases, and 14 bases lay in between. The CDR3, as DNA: TGCAGTGCTAGTCACGGGGGCGAGGCCCAGCATTTT. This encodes CSASHGGEAQHF.